The 3 T cell receptor beta chains below were found in one sample sequenced in a study of shared clonotypes between healthy human individuals. Assay: immunoSEQ multiplex PCR; the TCRdb copy retains only in-frame clones and omits some. The table has 2 million to 2.5 million clones, roughly 94% seen once. Naive CD8 populations comprised CD45RO-negative cells positively selected for CCR7, excluding terminally differentiated effector memory CD45RA+ cells. Sequences were obtained from naive CD8+ T cells sorted from blood. All receptors derive from a man aged 18 to 30 in good health.

This sequence joins TRBV9 and TRBJ1-2; tentatively, D is TRBD1 (6 bases). The CDR3 covers 14 residues. Trimming took off 0 bases at V and 7 bases at J, with 13 bases between the two ends. Germline V gives CDR1 SGDLS, CDR2 YYNGEE. The CDR3 protein is CASSVEGGRFGYTF. In nucleotides, the CDR3 is TGTGCCAGCAGCGTAGAGGGGGGCAGGTTTGGCTACACCTTC.

To note about this clone: This sample includes further DNA sequences coding for the same CDR3. CDR3 coding DNA: TGTGCCAGCAGCCCGGGACAGGGGGCGGACACTGAAGCTTTCTTT. Amino acids: CASSPGQGADTEAFF. The V gene is TRBV7-9, the J gene TRBJ1-1; 12 bases line up with TRBD1. This CDR3 has 15 amino acids. The germline gives CDR1 SEHNR, CDR2 FQNEAQ (reference sequence). V gave up 5 bases and J gave up 3 bases; unmatched junction bases: 4.

V is TRBV5-4 and J is TRBJ2-1; D might be TRBD1 (6 bases). This CDR3 has 15 residues. Trimming took off 0 bases at V and 4 bases at J, with 11 bases between the two ends. From germline, CDR1 is SGHNT and CDR2 YYREEE (reference sequence). CDR3: CASSLAGTPYNEQFF. The CDR3 bases are TGTGCCAGCAGCTTGGCTGGGACACCTTACAATGAGCAGTTCTTC.